The 8 T cell receptor beta chains listed next were all sequenced from one sample in a study of T cells in Graves' hyperthyroidism and ophthalmopathy. RNA transcripts yielded amplified TCR beta CDR3 regions. HTBI primers were used for first-round RT-PCR of the TCR CDR3. TCRdb fed the multiplex PCR reads into MiXCR, producing one record per CDR3 protein. Of about half a million distinct CDR3 sequences listed, about 24% were seen once; the top ten hold around 10%. The sequenced sample consisted of blood. Receptor source: a woman in her 30s with Graves' ophthalmopathy.

The chain joins TRBV7-8 to TRBJ2-7; D is undetermined. The ends were cut back, 0 bases at V and 3 bases at J, with 21 bases in the middle. Looked up from germline, CDR1 is SGHVS and CDR2 is FQNEAQ. This CDR3 spans 18 amino acids. CDR3 sequence reads: CASSLARPNGPYNYEQYF. For the CDR3, the DNA is TGTGCCAGCAGCTTAGCGCGCCCTAATGGCCCCTACAACTACGAGCAGTACTTC.

Many counts were recorded for this clonotype. The V gene is TRBV27, the J gene TRBJ1-1; unclear D gene. CDR1 is MNHEY, CDR2 SMNVEV, per germline (reference sequence). V shed 5 bases and J shed 0 bases, with 13 bases lying between them. The CDR3 spans 15 residues. CDR3 DNA sequence: TGTGCCAGCAGTCCCATGGGCAGGCTGAACACTGAAGCTTTCTTT. Its translation: CASSPMGRLNTEAFF.

The genes are TRBV12-3 or TRBV12-4 and TRBJ2-7, with D uncertain. V dropped 3 bases and J dropped 6 bases, with 9 bases sitting between them. This CDR3 is 12 amino acids long. CDR3 residues: CASSFPLGEQYF. DNA of the CDR3: TGTGCCAGCAGTTTTCCCCTCGGCGAGCAGTACTTC.

The chain uses TRBV6-2 or TRBV6-3 and TRBJ1-1, with D hard to call. The germline V gene encodes CDR1 MNHEY and CDR2 SVGEGT. Trimming shortened V by 2 bases and J by 3 bases, and 16 bases separated the two germline ends. The CDR3 has 16 amino acids. The CDR3 sequence is CASSYTFKRRDTEAFF. DNA for the CDR3: TGTGCCAGCAGTTACACTTTTAAAAGACGTGACACTGAAGCTTTCTTT.

This chain connects TRBV6-1 to TRBJ2-2, with 11 bases lining up with TRBD2. The germline V gene encodes CDR1 MNHNS and CDR2 SASEGT. The CDR3 totals 16 residues. Trimming took 6 bases from V and 5 from J; bases not matched to a gene: 8. The CDR3 region has the DNA TGTGCCAGCAGAGCCGTAGCGGGAGGGTTAACCGGGGAGCTGTTTTTT. Encoded protein: CASRAVAGGLTGELFF.

This clonotype was detected many times. V and J are TRBV7-8 and TRBJ2-7, with TRBD2 matching over 11 bases. The CDR3 extends over 15 amino acids. V lost 5 bases and J lost 3; bases outside the gene matches: 6. Looked up from germline, CDR1 is SGHVS and CDR2 is FQNEAQ. The CDR3 is CASSGSSGGDYEQYF. CDR3 coding DNA: TGTGCCAGCAGCGGAAGTAGCGGGGGGGACTACGAGCAGTACTTC.

Ten or more counts support this clonotype. This CDR3 reads CASSLSRGSTDTQYF. DNA for the CDR3: TGTGCCAGCAGCTTATCGCGGGGTAGCACAGATACGCAGTATTTT. V gene TRBV7-2 combines with J gene TRBJ2-3, with a possible D match to TRBD2 (6 bases). Germline CDR1 and CDR2: SGHTA and FQGNSA. The CDR3 is 15 amino acids. V was shortened by 2 bases and J by 0 bases, with 9 bases between the two germline ends.

The gene calls are TRBV2 and TRBJ2-7; D call uncertain. The CDR3 runs to 12 residues. The germline V and J ends were trimmed by 7 bases and 4 bases, with 11 bases remaining between them. Germline V gene sequence: CDR1 SNHLY, CDR2 FYNNEI. The CDR3 DNA follows: TGTGCCAGCACTTGGGCCTCATACGAGCAGTACTTC. Residues: CASTWASYEQYF.